This entry is about one TCR beta chain. These data originate in a study of identical twins. The CDR3 loop spans 16 amino acids. CDR1 is SGHRS, CDR2 YFSETQ, per germline. The junction had 6 bases not matched to a gene; V was cut back by 3 bases and J by 2 bases. TCRdb called the 5' RACE reads again in MiXCR, with one record for every CDR3 protein. The table has about 700,000 distinct CDR3 sequences, around 5.7% seen once. The chain has TRBV5-1 and TRBJ2-3, with 10 positions matching TRBD2. This receptor was identified in a man aged 18-30 years in good health. The specimen was naive T cells sorted from blood. CDR3 amino acids: CASSSGTSVITDTQYF. The CDR3 region has the DNA TGCGCCAGCAGCTCCGGGACTAGCGTAATCACAGATACGCAGTATTTT.